These 19 T cell receptor beta chains were all obtained from the same sample, sequenced in a study of T cell clonotyping in hematopoietic cell transplantation. This table comes from immunoSEQ multiplex PCR, and its TCRdb copy is limited to in-frame clones, with some not included. The data contain 15,000 or so clones, just over 95% of them singletons. Specimen: peripheral blood mononuclear cells, collected 30 days after allogeneic stem cell transplant. The receptors shown here come from a female patient in her 50s who had an allogeneic stem cell transplant from an unrelated donor, so T cells may come from the graft donor. Some clones in this sample may be carry-over from other donors' samples.

V is TRBV6-6 and J is TRBJ2-1, with 13 nucleotides matching TRBD2. CDR1 is MNHNY and CDR2 is SVGAGI in the germline V gene (reference sequence). The CDR3 covers 15 residues. Unmatched junction bases numbered 7, after V lost 6 bases and J lost 8 bases. The CDR3 reads CASSTGTSGVDEQFF. CDR3 DNA sequence: TGTGCCAGCAGCACCGGGACTAGCGGGGTTGATGAGCAGTTCTTC.

The chain is built from TRBV6-6 and TRBJ2-3, with D perhaps TRBD1 or TRBD2 (5 bases each). CDR3 length: 14 residues. Per germline, CDR1 MNHNY and CDR2 SVGAGI (reference sequence). Trimming shortened V by 2 bases and J by 10 bases, and 16 bases separated the two germline ends. CDR3 DNA sequence: TGTGCCAGCAGTTACCGGGGCACGACCTTTCCGCAGTATTTT. Encoded protein: CASSYRGTTFPQYF.

The V call is TRBV5-1, the J call TRBJ2-6, with D uncertain. Germline V gene lookup returns CDR1 SGHRS and CDR2 YFSETQ. The CDR3 has 15 residues. Trimming pared 4 bases from V and 0 bases from J, leaving 8 bases between. The CDR3 protein is CASSAVFSGANVLTF. For the CDR3, the DNA is TGCGCCAGCAGCGCGGTGTTCTCTGGGGCCAACGTCCTGACTTTC.

The genes are TRBV6-5 and TRBJ2-1; D might be TRBD1 or TRBD2, each matching 6 bases. CDR3 size: 12 residues. Germline CDR1 reads MNHEY; CDR2 reads SVGAGI. V was shortened by 6 bases and J by 12 bases, with 15 bases between the two germline ends. DNA of the CDR3: TGTGCCAGCAGCCCTCCCGGGGGCGTGCAGTTCTTC. The encoded protein is CASSPPGGVQFF.

This rearrangement joins TRBV6-5 to TRBJ2-1; TRBD1 matches at 7 bases. Trimming removed 5 bases from V and 4 bases from J; junction bases left unmatched: 2. CDR1 is MNHEY, CDR2 SVGAGI, per germline. The CDR3 consists of 13 residues. The CDR3 nucleotides read TGTGCCAGCAGTAGGACAGGTTACAATGAGCAGTTCTTC. Translation gives CASSRTGYNEQFF.

The V and J genes are TRBV5-1 and TRBJ2-3, with 9 nucleotides matching TRBD1. V was pared by 2 bases and J by 5 bases, with 6 bases of the junction left unmatched. In germline, CDR1 is SGHRS, CDR2 YFSETQ. The CDR3 length is 15 residues. This chain's CDR3 is CASSFETGGRDTQYF. In DNA form, the CDR3 reads TGCGCCAGCAGCTTTGAGACAGGGGGTAGAGATACGCAGTATTTT.

The V and J genes are TRBV7-9 and TRBJ1-6; D not resolved. This CDR3 has 15 residues. Trimming shortened V by 5 bases and J by 7 bases, and 15 bases separated the two germline ends. Germline CDR1 and CDR2: SEHNR and FQNEAQ (reference sequence). Written as DNA, the CDR3 is TGTGCCAGCAGCCCTTCCGGGAGTTCAAATTCACCCCTCCACTTT. This sequence encodes CASSPSGSSNSPLHF.

The chain recombines TRBV7-6 with TRBJ1-5, with D perhaps matching TRBD1 (5 bases). Germline V CDR1 and CDR2: SGHVS, FNYEAQ. Trimming removed 4 bases from V and 6 bases from J, with 10 bases in between. This CDR3 is built from 13 residues. The CDR3 nucleotides are TGTGCCAGCAGCTCCGGGGCGGGTCAGCCCCAGCATTTT. Its translation: CASSSGAGQPQHF.

The genes are TRBV2 and TRBJ2-2; possible D gene TRBD2, 7 bases. The germline gives CDR1 SNHLY, CDR2 FYNNEI. The CDR3 spans 16 residues. The germline V and J ends were trimmed by 7 bases and 2 bases, with 17 bases remaining between them. Written as DNA, the CDR3 is TGTGCCAGCACCTTAAAAGGGGGGGCTAACACCGGGGAGCTGTTTTTT. Protein sequence: CASTLKGGANTGELFF. Supplemented by reference TRBV2 and TRBJ2-2, the full variable domain reads EPEVTQTPSHQVTQMGQEVILRCVPISNHLYFYWYRQILGQKVEFLVSFYNNEISEKSEIFDDQFSVERPDGSNFTLKIRSTKLEDSAMYFCASTLKGGANTGELFFGEGSRLTVL.

This sequence joins TRBV7-8 and TRBJ1-6, with 7 bases fitting TRBD1. Trimming took 5 bases from V and 9 from J; bases not matched to a gene: 13. Germline assignment: CDR1 SGHVS and CDR2 FQNEAQ. This CDR3 is built from 16 residues. CDR3 amino acids: CASSPHDRAGISPLHF. The CDR3 DNA follows: TGTGCCAGCAGCCCCCATGACAGGGCGGGGATTTCACCCCTCCACTTT.

The chain joins TRBV4-2 to TRBJ1-1, with 8 positions matching TRBD1. Germline V gives CDR1 LGHNA, CDR2 YNFKEQ. CDR3 length equals 17 residues. The ends lost 0 bases at V and 0 bases at J; junction bases unmatched: 6. CDR3 in amino acids: CASSQDFRGPLNTEAFF. CDR3 nucleotide sequence: TGTGCCAGCAGCCAAGATTTCAGGGGGCCTCTGAACACTGAAGCTTTCTTT.

This rearrangement joins TRBV7-2 to TRBJ2-7; D remains ambiguous. Between the trimmed V and J ends, which lost 5 bases and 10 bases, there was a span of 21 bases. The CDR3 has 14 residues. Germline assignment: CDR1 SGHTA and CDR2 FQGNSA. CDR3 sequence reads: CASSQSLTALEQYF. In DNA, the CDR3 is TGTGCCAGCAGCCAAAGTTTGACGGCTTTGGAACAGTACTTC.

The chain uses TRBV6-6 and TRBJ1-3, with 7 bases matching TRBD1. CDR3 length: 16 residues. The V segment lost 5 bases and the J segment 0 bases; nucleotides outside the gene matches: 7. Germline lookup yields CDR1 MNHNY and CDR2 SVGAGI (reference sequence). The DNA of the CDR3 is TGTGCCAGCAGTATTGACAGGGATCTCTCTGGAAACACCATATATTTT. Protein sequence: CASSIDRDLSGNTIYF.

V usage is TRBV6-5 and J usage is TRBJ2-7; D is uncertain. The CDR3 is 15 amino acids. V was clipped by 0 bases and J by 2 bases, with 11 bases between them. Germline CDR1 reads MNHEY; CDR2 reads SVGAGI. CDR3 DNA: TGTGCCAGCAGTTACTCCTTGGGCAGACCCTACGAGCAGTACTTC. Its protein is CASSYSLGRPYEQYF.

V usage is TRBV19 and J usage is TRBJ1-1; D is unresolved. Trimming removed 4 bases at V and 3 bases at J, with 3 bases between. CDR1 and CDR2 (germline): LNHDA, SQIVND (reference sequence). The CDR3 covers 11 residues. The CDR3 nucleotides read TGTGCCAGTAGTAAGGACACTGAAGCTTTCTTT. This codes for CASSKDTEAFF.

This chain uses TRBV29-1 with TRBJ1-4, with 7 bases identical to TRBD1. Germline trimming cut 6 bases from V and 4 bases from J; bases unmatched to any gene: 2. The germline V gene has CDR1 SQVTM and CDR2 ANQGSEA. The CDR3 extends over 12 amino acids. CDR3 residues: CSVTGVNEKLFF. The CDR3 DNA reads as TGCAGCGTAACAGGGGTTAATGAAAAACTGTTTTTT.

The gene calls are TRBV9 and TRBJ1-1; D gene ambiguous. The CDR3 is made up of 17 amino acids. Germline V gene data show CDR1 as SGDLS and CDR2 as YYNGEE. Trimming pared 0 bases from V and 3 bases from J, leaving 18 bases between. The CDR3 loop is CASSVGPYTASYTEAFF. CDR3 nucleotide sequence: TGTGCCAGCAGCGTAGGTCCTTATACCGCCAGTTACACTGAAGCTTTCTTT.

Comments on this clone: This sample includes further DNA sequences coding for the same CDR3. The chain couples TRBV6-6 to TRBJ1-2; TRBD1 aligns across 7 bases. The J segment lost 3 bases and the V segment lost 6 bases, leaving 4 bases of the junction unmatched. The CDR3 consists of 13 residues. The germline V gene encodes CDR1 MNHNY and CDR2 SVGAGI (reference sequence). The CDR3 sequence: CASSPTGDYGYTF. CDR3 nucleotides: TGTGCCAGCAGCCCCACAGGGGACTATGGCTACACCTTC.

The chain is built from TRBV30 and TRBJ1-5; weak D call: TRBD1 (6 bases). Germline V gene sequence: CDR1 GTSNPN, CDR2 SVGIG (reference sequence). The ends were cut back, 1 base at V and 7 bases at J, with 11 bases in the middle. CDR3 length equals 13 residues. CDR3 DNA: TGTGCCTGGAGTGGGGGGGCCCGGCAGCCCCAGCATTTT. It specifies CAWSGGARQPQHF.